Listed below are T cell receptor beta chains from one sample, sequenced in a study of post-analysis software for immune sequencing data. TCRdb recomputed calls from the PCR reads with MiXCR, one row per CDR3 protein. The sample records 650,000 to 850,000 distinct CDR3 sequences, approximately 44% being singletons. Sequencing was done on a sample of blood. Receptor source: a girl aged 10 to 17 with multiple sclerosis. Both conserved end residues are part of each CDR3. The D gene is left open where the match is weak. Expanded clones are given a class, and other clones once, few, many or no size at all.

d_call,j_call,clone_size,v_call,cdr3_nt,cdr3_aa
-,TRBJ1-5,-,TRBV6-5,TGTGCCAGCAGCAGGGTCTGGAGCAATCAGCCCCAGCATTTT,CASSRVWSNQPQHF
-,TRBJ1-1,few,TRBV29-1,TGCAGCGTGAACGACGGGTCCATGAACACTGAAGCTTTCTTT,CSVNDGSMNTEAFF
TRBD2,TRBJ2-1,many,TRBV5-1,TGCGCCAGCAGCTACTCTAGCGGGAGAACCAATGAGCAGTTCTTC,CASSYSSGRTNEQFF
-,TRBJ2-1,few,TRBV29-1,TGCAGCGTTGCCCAGAGCAATGAGCAGTTCTTC,CSVAQSNEQFF
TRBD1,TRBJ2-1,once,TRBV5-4,TGTGCCAGCAGCTGGGGGGGACAGGGGGCAGGAGAGCAGTTCTTC,CASSWGGQGAGEQFF
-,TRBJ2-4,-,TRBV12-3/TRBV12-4,TGTGCCAGCAGTTCAGGGGATTCGGAGCTAGCGGAAAACATTCAGTACTTC,CASSSGDSELAENIQYF
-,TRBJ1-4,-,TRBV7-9,TGTGCCAGCAGCTTCCCTTTTGTCGGCGGTGAAAAACTGTTTTTT,CASSFPFVGGEKLFF
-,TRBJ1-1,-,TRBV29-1,TGCAGCGTTGAAGAGTCTAAGGACACTGAAGCTTTCTTT,CSVEESKDTEAFF
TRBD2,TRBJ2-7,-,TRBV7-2,TGTGCCAGCAGCTTAGGGGTAGCGGGAGTCGAGCAGTACTTC,CASSLGVAGVEQYF
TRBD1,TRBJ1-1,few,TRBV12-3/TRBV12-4,TGTGCCAGCAGTTTAGCCTTCGGGGACAGGGCAAACACTGAAGCTTTCTTT,CASSLAFGDRANTEAFF
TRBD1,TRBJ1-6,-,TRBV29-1,TGCAGCGTTGCCAATCGGACAGGGACCGGGGGTAATTCACCCCTCCACTTT,CSVANRTGTGGNSPLHF
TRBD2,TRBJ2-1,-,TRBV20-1,TGCAGTGCTAGACTAGGACTAGGTGGGGATGAGCCGTTCTTC,CSARLGLGGDEPFF
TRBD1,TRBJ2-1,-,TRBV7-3,TGTGCCAGCAGCCTAAGGGGACAGGGGAATGAGCAGTTCTTC,CASSLRGQGNEQFF
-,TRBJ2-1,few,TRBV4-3,TGCGCCAGCAGTACTTTCACTTACAATCTCGATGAGCAGTTCTTC,CASSTFTYNLDEQFF
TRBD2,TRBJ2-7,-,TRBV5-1,TGCGCCAGCAGCTTGGTACTAGCGGGAGACTCCTACGAGCAGTACTTC,CASSLVLAGDSYEQYF
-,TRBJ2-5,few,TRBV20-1,TGCAGTGCTAGGAACGGAAGACCACAAGAGACCCAGTACTTC,CSARNGRPQETQYF
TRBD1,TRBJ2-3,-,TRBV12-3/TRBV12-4,TGTGCCAGGGCTTACCGGACAGGGGGGGTGACAGATACGCAGTATTTT,CARAYRTGGVTDTQYF
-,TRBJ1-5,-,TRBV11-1,TGTGCCAGCAGCTTAGACAGAAGTGGCAATCAGCCCCAGCATTTT,CASSLDRSGNQPQHF
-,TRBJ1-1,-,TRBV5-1,TGCGCCAGCAGCTTGGAACCCTACACTGAAGCTTTCTTT,CASSLEPYTEAFF
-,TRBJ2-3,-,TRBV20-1,TGCAGTGCTAGCAAAACACGGGCAGCAGATACGCAGTATTTT,CSASKTRAADTQYF
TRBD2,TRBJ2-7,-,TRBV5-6,TGTGCCAGCAGCTTGTTGACTAGCGGGGGGGTCACCGAGCAGTACTTC,CASSLLTSGGVTEQYF
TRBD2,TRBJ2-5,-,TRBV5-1,TGCGCCAGCAGCCCCGGACTAGCGGGAGTTTTCCAAGAGACCCAGTACTTC,CASSPGLAGVFQETQYF